These T cell receptor beta chains were read from a single sample in a study of cytomegalovirus exposure and HLA in healthy donors. This table comes from immunoSEQ multiplex PCR, and its TCRdb copy is limited to in-frame clones, with some not included. The profile covers some 93,000 clones, with roughly a tenth appearing a single time and approximately 5.1% taken by the ten largest. Sequenced sample: PBMCs. The receptors here all came from a man aged 45-65 years in good health and CMV-seropositive. CDR3s include the opening cysteine and the closing phenylalanine or tryptophan. The order of the fields is V gene, J gene, CDR3 protein.

v_call: TRBV27
j_call: TRBJ2-6
cdr3_aa: CASSFKAQSGANVLTF

v_call: TRBV2
j_call: TRBJ1-1
cdr3_aa: CASRGQGPEAFF

v_call: TRBV28
j_call: TRBJ2-3
cdr3_aa: CASIQGGTQDTQYF

v_call: TRBV15
j_call: TRBJ1-4
cdr3_aa: CATSRDPGQGEGKLFF

v_call: TRBV5-8
j_call: TRBJ2-3
cdr3_aa: CASSLGSGGTDTQYF

v_call: TRBV28
j_call: TRBJ1-2
cdr3_aa: CASSLLPGVGEGYTF

v_call: TRBV9
j_call: TRBJ2-2
cdr3_aa: CASSSYAGGGTGELFF

v_call: TRBV4-2
j_call: TRBJ2-1
cdr3_aa: CASSQVAEYNEQFF

v_call: TRBV4-1
j_call: TRBJ2-1
cdr3_aa: CASSQVPSGSLNEQFF

v_call: TRBV18
j_call: TRBJ1-1
cdr3_aa: CATRLGNTEAFF

v_call: TRBV2
j_call: TRBJ1-6
cdr3_aa: CASRGDRAFNSPLHF

v_call: TRBV6-1
j_call: TRBJ2-7
cdr3_aa: CASSERPSGALGQYF

v_call: TRBV5-1
j_call: TRBJ2-1
cdr3_aa: CASSSSGAYNEQFF

v_call: TRBV27
j_call: TRBJ2-1
cdr3_aa: CASSPLGAGGYNEQFF

v_call: TRBV4-1
j_call: TRBJ1-6
cdr3_aa: CASSQEGRTGSSPLHF

v_call: TRBV4-3
j_call: TRBJ1-1
cdr3_aa: CASSQQVTNTEAFF